The source of this T cell receptor (beta chain) is a study of cytomegalovirus exposure and HLA in healthy donors. The germline gives CDR1 SGHDT, CDR2 YYEEEE. The ends lost 3 bases at V and 5 bases at J; junction bases unmatched: 4. This CDR3 is 14 amino acids long. Primers for the PCR totalled 60 Vbeta and 13 Jbeta. Generated by immunoSEQ multiplex PCR, the TCRdb table keeps only in-frame clones and is missing some. Among around 88,000 clones listed, under 80% were seen once. This clonotype was obtained from a man aged 45-60 years in good health and CMV-seropositive. The source material was PBMCs. The rearrangement links TRBV5-6 to TRBJ1-4, with TRBD1 matching over 7 bases. The CDR3 sequence is CASSSKGQNEKLFF. As DNA, the CDR3 is TGTGCCAGCAGCTCAAAGGGACAGAATGAAAAACTGTTTTTT.